What follows are 26 T cell receptor beta chains derived from one specimen sequenced in a study of blood T cell repertoires in COVID-19. Some clones are missing from TCRdb's copy, which holds only in-frame ones; the method was immunoSEQ multiplex PCR. This repertoire shows some 56,000 clones, roughly 86% found once; its top ten account for 20% to 25%. Sequencing was carried out using peripheral blood. Receptors were obtained from a woman older than 75 with acute or convalescent COVID-19.

This clone has only one observation. The chain employs TRBV5-1 and TRBJ2-7; TRBD1 is a possible D gene (6 bases). V lost 0 bases to trimming and J lost 5 bases, with 12 bases between them. The CDR3 is 14 amino acids. CDR1 and CDR2 from the germline V gene are SGHRS and YFSETQ. Here the CDR3 reads CASSLVQGRHEQYF. The CDR3 DNA follows: TGCGCCAGCAGCTTGGTTCAGGGGCGACACGAGCAGTACTTC.

V is TRBV6-5 and J is TRBJ2-3; TRBD1 agrees at 7 bases. The CDR3 length is 15 residues. Germline assignment: CDR1 MNHEY and CDR2 SVGAGI. The junction had 6 bases not matched to a gene; V was cut back by 6 bases and J by 0 bases. The CDR3 DNA reads as TGTGCCAGCAGGCAAACAGGGGCTAGCACAGATACGCAGTATTTT. Translating it yields CASRQTGASTDTQYF.

The rearrangement joins TRBV3-1 (or the pseudogene TRBV3-2) to TRBJ2-1; weak D call: TRBD2 (7 bases). Germline V gene data show CDR1 as LGHDT and CDR2 as YNNKEL (reference sequence). Trimming removed 0 bases at V and 8 bases at J, with 14 bases between. There are 15 residues in the CDR3. This chain's CDR3 is CASSQDFGGADEQFF. CDR3 bases: TGTGCCAGCAGCCAAGATTTTGGGGGGGCGGATGAGCAGTTCTTC.

This clone was detected only once. This rearrangement joins TRBV5-1 to TRBJ2-1; 9 positions agree with TRBD2. The CDR3 is 14 residues long. Germline CDR1 and CDR2: SGHRS and YFSETQ. Germline trimming cut 4 bases from V and 2 bases from J; bases unmatched to any gene: 1. CDR3: CASSGGGAYNEQFF. CDR3 DNA: TGCGCCAGCAGCGGCGGGGGGGCCTACAATGAGCAGTTCTTC.

The gene calls are TRBV3-1 (or the pseudogene TRBV3-2) and TRBJ2-1; possibly TRBD1 for D (6 bases). With 4 bases removed from V and 8 bases from J, the gap between germline ends came to 15 bases. The germline V gene has CDR1 LGHDT and CDR2 YNNKEL (reference sequence). This CDR3 is built from 14 residues. The CDR3 bases are TGTGCCAGCAGCCTTCGGACAGTCTCGGATGAGCAGTTCTTC. This encodes CASSLRTVSDEQFF.

V and J are TRBV5-4 and TRBJ2-7; 9 positions match TRBD1. Germline values: CDR1 SGHNT, CDR2 YYREEE (reference sequence). This CDR3 contains 14 residues. With 8 bases clipped from V and 4 bases from J, the junction kept 10 bases outside the gene matches. In nucleotides, the CDR3 is TGTGCCAGGAGACGCCGGGACAGGGATTACGAGCAGTACTTC. Translating it yields CARRRRDRDYEQYF.

This sequence joins TRBV6-1 and TRBJ2-1; TRBD1 matches 12 bases. V shed 3 bases and J 7 bases; nucleotides not matched to a gene: 7. This CDR3 is 16 amino acids long. Germline lookup yields CDR1 MNHNS and CDR2 SASEGT. Here the CDR3 reads CASSDRDRGRWNEQFF. The CDR3 nucleotides are TGTGCCAGCAGTGACCGGGACAGGGGGCGTTGGAATGAGCAGTTCTTC.

The rearrangement links TRBV20-1 to TRBJ1-6; D is possibly TRBD1 (5 bases). The CDR3 is 15 amino acids. Germline-derived CDR1 and CDR2 are DFQATT and SNEGSKA (reference sequence). V was pared by 3 bases and J by 3 bases, with 12 bases between. The CDR3 bases are TGCAGTGCTAGTGGTAGGGGTAACTATAATTCACCCCTCCACTTT. Protein sequence: CSASGRGNYNSPLHF.

The chain is built from TRBV9 and TRBJ1-5; 11 nucleotides align to TRBD1. The CDR3 is 15 residues long. Germline-derived CDR1 and CDR2 are SGDLS and YYNGEE. V trimming: 0 bases; J trimming: 5 bases; junction bases outside the gene matches: 1. CDR3 protein: CASSVGTGGYQPQHF. The CDR3 DNA reads TGTGCCAGCAGCGTAGGGACAGGGGGCTATCAGCCCCAGCATTTT.

V gene TRBV5-6 combines with J gene TRBJ1-2; tentatively, D is TRBD1 (6 bases). CDR1 and CDR2 from the germline V gene are SGHDT and YYEEEE. There are 15 residues in the CDR3. Trimming cost V 1 base and J 8 bases, with 18 bases left between them. The CDR3 DNA reads as TGTGCCAGCAGCTTGAAGCGGGGGCGCGGTTGGGGCTACACCTTC. This encodes CASSLKRGRGWGYTF.

The chain is built from TRBV28 and TRBJ1-6; no reliable D call. Trimming removed 2 bases at V and 7 bases at J, with 9 bases between. Germline CDR1 and CDR2: MDHEN and SYDVKM. This CDR3 has 14 residues. CDR3 in DNA: TGTGCCAGCAGTTTAGGTATCCGGAATTCACCCCTCCACTTT. Protein: CASSLGIRNSPLHF.

The genes are TRBV5-5 and TRBJ2-5; 9 bases match TRBD2. The J segment lost 4 bases and the V segment lost 0 bases, leaving 7 bases of the junction unmatched. This CDR3 is 16 amino acids long. CDR1 and CDR2 (germline): SGHKS, YYEKEE (reference sequence). This CDR3 is CASSLAAGGRLETQYF. The CDR3 DNA follows: TGTGCCAGCAGCTTGGCGGCGGGAGGGCGTTTAGAGACCCAGTACTTC.

The chain links TRBV6-1 to TRBJ2-3, with TRBD1 matching over 8 bases. The CDR3 runs 15 residues. J lost 4 bases, V lost 1 base, and 4 bases had no gene match. Looked up from germline, CDR1 is MNHNS and CDR2 is SASEGT. The CDR3 nucleotides are TGTGCCAGCAGTGAAGACAGGGGGGTCCCAGATACGCAGTATTTT. Amino acid sequence: CASSEDRGVPDTQYF.

V and J are TRBV10-2 and TRBJ1-3; maybe TRBD1 (6 bases). Germline-derived CDR1 and CDR2 are WSHSY and SAAADI. The V gene lost 7 bases and the J gene lost 0 bases, with 16 bases spanning the gap. This CDR3 has 16 amino acids. The DNA of the CDR3 is TGCGCCAGCAATGATCCGGGACAACACTCTGGAAACACCATATATTTT. Amino acid sequence: CASNDPGQHSGNTIYF.

This rearrangement joins TRBV14 to TRBJ1-2; TRBD1 matches 7 bases. Germline V gene sequence: CDR1 SGHDN, CDR2 FVKESK. The CDR3 covers 13 residues. The trim removed 5 bases at V and 8 bases at J, leaving 8 bases unmatched. CDR3 loop: CASSNRQGYGYTF. CDR3 DNA sequence: TGTGCCAGCAGCAATAGACAGGGATACGGCTACACCTTC.

This chain uses TRBV27 with TRBJ1-1, with D maybe TRBD1 (5 bases). V lost 7 bases and J lost 0, with 12 bases in between. Germline loops: CDR1 MNHEY, CDR2 SMNVEV (reference sequence). The CDR3 length is 14 residues. CDR3 amino acids: CASIPDRLNTEAFF. The CDR3 bases are TGTGCCAGCATTCCCGACAGATTGAACACTGAAGCTTTCTTT.

This rearrangement joins TRBV18 to TRBJ2-5, with 7 bases fitting TRBD2. The length of the CDR3 is 14 residues. After removal of 0 bases from V and 5 bases from J, the junction contained 3 bases not matched to a gene. Germline lookup yields CDR1 KGHSH and CDR2 LQKENI. The CDR3 is CASSPPGGSETQYF. Here the CDR3 DNA reads TGTGCCAGCTCACCACCGGGGGGGTCGGAGACCCAGTACTTC.

The rearrangement joins TRBV3-1 (or the pseudogene TRBV3-2) to TRBJ2-3; the match to TRBD1 covers 8 bases. The J segment lost 1 base and the V segment lost 2 bases, leaving 2 bases of the junction unmatched. Germline V gene data show CDR1 as LGHDT and CDR2 as YNNKEL (reference sequence). This CDR3 is built from 15 residues. The CDR3 here is CASSQSDRGTDTQYF. CDR3 DNA: TGTGCCAGCAGCCAATCGGACAGGGGCACAGATACGCAGTATTTT.

Only one count was recorded for this clone. A junction end diverges from the germline sequence, so it may reflect a read error. The rearrangement links TRBV11-3 to TRBJ1-3; tentatively, D is TRBD1 (5 bases). The CDR3 runs 16 residues. CDR1 is SGHNT, CDR2 YENEEA, per germline. In nucleotides, the CDR3 is TGTGCTAGCAGCTTCGGGGGTTACAACTCTGGAAACACCATATATTTT. This translates into CASSFGGYNSGNTIYF.

The chain recombines TRBV5-1 with TRBJ2-2, with D perhaps matching TRBD1 (6 bases). V lost 4 bases and J lost 4, with 17 bases in between. The germline V gene encodes CDR1 SGHRS and CDR2 YFSETQ. The CDR3 runs 16 residues. CDR3 in amino acids: CASSKKLDSSTGELFF. The CDR3 DNA sequence: TGCGCCAGCAGCAAAAAACTGGACAGTTCCACCGGGGAGCTGTTTTTT.

The rearrangement uses TRBV5-6 and TRBJ1-5; possibly TRBD1 for D (6 bases). The CDR3 has 17 residues. CDR1 SGHDT and CDR2 YYEEEE come from the germline V gene. V was clipped by 0 bases and J by 1 base, with 14 bases between them. CDR3 in amino acids: CASSLALGAESNQPQHF. The CDR3, as DNA: TGTGCCAGCAGCTTGGCCCTGGGGGCGGAGAGCAATCAGCCCCAGCATTTT.

This sequence joins TRBV7-9 and TRBJ2-5; D is possibly TRBD1 (5 bases). Germline V gene lookup returns CDR1 SEHNR and CDR2 FQNEAQ (reference sequence). This CDR3 comprises 13 residues. Trimming stripped 5 bases from V and 0 bases from J, with 7 bases between. This chain's CDR3 is CASSLRDQETQYF. Written as DNA, the CDR3 is TGTGCCAGCAGCCTCAGGGACCAAGAGACCCAGTACTTC.

CDR3: CASSEARGANVLTF. CDR3 nucleotide sequence: TGTGCCAGCAGCGAGGCCCGTGGGGCCAACGTCCTGACTTTC. The chain links TRBV7-9 to TRBJ2-6; D remains unclear. The germline V gene encodes CDR1 SEHNR and CDR2 FQNEAQ (reference sequence). This CDR3 spans 14 amino acids. With 5 bases removed from V and 3 bases from J, the gap between germline ends came to 8 bases. The whole variable domain, filled in from reference TRBV7-9 and TRBJ2-6, reads DTGVSQNPRHKITKRGQNVTFRCDPISEHNRLYWYRQTLGQGPEFLTYFQNEAQLEKSRLLSDRFSAERPKGSFSTLEIQRTEQGDSAMYLCASSEARGANVLTFGAGSRLTVL.

This sequence joins TRBV28 and TRBJ1-1; TRBD1 is a possible D gene (6 bases). The V gene's germline CDR1 is MDHEN and CDR2 SYDVKM. V lost 0 bases to trimming and J lost 4 bases, with 33 bases between them. The CDR3 extends over 22 amino acids. The CDR3 spells CASSLWTGGGRATQRGGTEAFF. The CDR3, as DNA: TGTGCCAGCAGTTTATGGACTGGGGGTGGGCGGGCGACTCAGCGAGGGGGCACTGAAGCTTTCTTT.

The chain employs TRBV19 and TRBJ1-5; D unresolved. This CDR3 contains 14 residues. V lost 3 bases and J lost 5, with 11 bases in between. Germline CDR1 LNHDA, CDR2 SQIVND (reference sequence). Written as DNA, the CDR3 is TGTGCCAGTAGTATGCGGGGTTTTTATCAGCCCCAGCATTTT. Protein sequence: CASSMRGFYQPQHF.

The CDR3 reads CASSKDGTVTF. The CDR3 DNA reads as TGTGCCAGCAGCAAAGATGGGACAGTGACCTTC. This chain links TRBV21-1 with TRBJ1-2; the D call TRBD1 from the table was never checked on the DNA. TRBV21-1 is a recognized pseudogene. The CDR3 spans 11 residues.